These 24 T cell receptor beta chains originate from one sample sequenced in a study of graft-versus-host responses after intestinal transplantation. TCRdb's table, derived via immunoSEQ multiplex PCR, lists solely in-frame clones and lacks some. The data contain around 67,000 clones, approximately 87% of them singletons. No cognate antigen is known for these TCRs. The sequencing here drew on unstimulated CD4+ T cells sorted from spleen or lymph node cells, taken before transplant. Source of these receptors: a human donor who was the organ donor for an intestinal transplant.

The rearrangement uses TRBV5-6 and TRBJ1-4; the match to TRBD1 covers 9 bases. The CDR3 totals 16 residues. The germline V gene encodes CDR1 SGHDT and CDR2 YYEEEE. V trimming: 4 bases; J trimming: 11 bases; junction bases outside the gene matches: 15. Here the CDR3 DNA reads TGTGCCAGCAGCACTGATCCGGGACAGGGAAGGCGGAAACTGTTTTTT. It specifies CASSTDPGQGRRKLFF.

This sequence joins TRBV7-2 and TRBJ1-4; D is uncertain. The V end lost 6 bases, the J end lost 8 bases, and 10 bases lay between the germline ends. Germline CDR1 reads SGHTA; CDR2 reads FQGNSA. The CDR3 is 12 amino acids. The CDR3 coding sequence is TGTGCCAGCAGTAATCGAGGGGAAAAACTGTTTTTT. It encodes CASSNRGEKLFF.

The chain recombines TRBV5-4 with TRBJ2-1; 12 bases are a match to TRBD2. Trimming took 3 bases from V and 5 from J; bases not matched to a gene: 6. Germline V gene data show CDR1 as SGHNT and CDR2 as YYREEE (reference sequence). The CDR3 sequence is 16 residues long. CDR3 sequence reads: CASSSASGGANNEQFF. The CDR3 coding sequence is TGTGCCAGCAGCTCCGCTAGCGGGGGGGCTAACAATGAGCAGTTCTTC.

The J gene is TRBJ1-2, the V gene TRBV30, with a weak D call TRBD1 (6 bases). The germline V gene encodes CDR1 GTSNPN and CDR2 SVGIG (reference sequence). The CDR3 is made up of 13 amino acids. V was clipped by 4 bases and J by 6 bases, with 15 bases between them. In nucleotides, the CDR3 is TGTGCCTGGACCAATCCCAGGGGCAATGGCTACACCTTC. This codes for CAWTNPRGNGYTF.

The chain combines TRBV11-2 with TRBJ1-5, with 8 positions matching TRBD1. Germline CDR1 reads SGHAT; CDR2 reads FQNNGV. This CDR3 contains 16 residues. Trimming at V came to 1 base and at J to 6 bases, leaving 8 bases not matched to a gene. The CDR3, as DNA: TGTGCCAGCAGCTTAGGAGCCCCAGGGGGCGGTCAGCCCCAGCATTTT. It encodes CASSLGAPGGGQPQHF. The variable domain in full, with the rest retrieved from reference TRBV11-2 and TRBJ1-5, is EAGVAQSPRYKIIEKRQSVAFWCNPISGHATLYWYQQILGQGPKLLIQFQNNGVVDDSQLPKDRFSAERLKGVDSTLKIQPAKLEDSAVYLCASSLGAPGGGQPQHFGDGTRLSIL.

DNA of the CDR3: TGTGCCAGCAGTGGTGGAGGGCCGCCCCGAGAGACCCAGTACTTC. This translates into CASSGGGPPRETQYF. The rearrangement uses TRBV6-1 and TRBJ2-5, with a possible D match to TRBD2 (6 bases). Per germline, CDR1 MNHNS and CDR2 SASEGT. This CDR3 comprises 15 residues. V gave up 4 bases and J gave up 4 bases, with 16 bases separating them.

This sequence joins TRBV28 and TRBJ2-5; TRBD2 matches at 8 bases. V shed 6 bases, J shed 5 bases, and the junction held 11 bases outside the gene matches. This CDR3 region has 15 residues. Germline V gene lookup returns CDR1 MDHEN and CDR2 SYDVKM. In DNA, the CDR3 is TGTGCCAGCAGCCCAAATCGGGGGGGCGCGGAGACCCAGTACTTC. Its protein product is CASSPNRGGAETQYF.

This clone was seen only once. The chain joins TRBV15 to TRBJ2-6; D uncertain. CDR3 length: 17 amino acids. V lost 0 bases to trimming and J lost 4 bases, with 13 bases between them. Looked up from germline, CDR1 is LNHNV and CDR2 is YYDKDF (reference sequence). The CDR3 DNA sequence: TGTGCCACCAGCAGAGATGTGGCTCGAGGAGGGGCCAACGTCCTGACTTTC. Residues: CATSRDVARGGANVLTF.

The chain is built from TRBV28 and TRBJ1-3; D unclear. The CDR3 has 14 amino acids. V was shortened by 2 bases and J by 0 bases, with 5 bases between the two germline ends. Germline V gene sequence: CDR1 MDHEN, CDR2 SYDVKM. The CDR3 sequence: CASSLRSSGNTIYF. As DNA, the CDR3 is TGTGCCAGCAGTTTACGGAGCTCTGGAAACACCATATATTTT.

The chain links TRBV6-5 to TRBJ2-2, with a tentative D call TRBD2 (7 bases). Per the germline V gene, CDR1 is MNHEY and CDR2 is SVGAGI. V was pared by 6 bases and J by 8 bases, with 16 bases between. This CDR3 is 14 amino acids long. The chain's CDR3 is CASRRGGVPGELFF. CDR3 DNA: TGTGCCAGCAGGAGGGGGGGAGTACCAGGGGAGCTGTTTTTT.

The rearrangement links TRBV27 to TRBJ2-7; 11 positions agree with TRBD1. The CDR3 contains 17 residues. Germline V CDR1 and CDR2: MNHEY, SMNVEV (reference sequence). CDR3 amino acids: CASSILLRDRGVYERYV. In DNA form, the CDR3 reads TGTGCCAGCAGTATCCTCCTCCGGGACAGGGGGGTCTACGAGCGGTACGTC.

This rearrangement joins TRBV15 to TRBJ1-5; the match to TRBD1 covers 7 bases. CDR3 length: 14 residues. V gave up 4 bases and J gave up 3 bases; unmatched junction bases: 3. The germline CDR1 and CDR2 sequences are LNHNV and YYDKDF (reference sequence). The DNA of the CDR3 is TGTGCCACCAGCAAAGACAGGGTCAATCAGCCCCAGCATTTT. Residues: CATSKDRVNQPQHF.

This clone showed up just once. The J gene is TRBJ1-2, the V gene TRBV7-8; 7 nucleotides match TRBD1. CDR1 is SGHVS, CDR2 FQNEAQ, per germline. The V gene end was trimmed by 6 bases and the J gene end by 6 bases; junction bases not matched to a gene: 13. The CDR3 loop spans 15 amino acids. This chain's CDR3 is CASSFQPRDRNGYTF. In DNA, the CDR3 is TGTGCCAGCAGTTTCCAACCCCGGGACAGAAATGGCTACACCTTC.

This chain joins TRBV28 and TRBJ1-2, with 7 bases that match TRBD1. Unmatched junction bases numbered 11, after V lost 4 bases and J lost 6 bases. The CDR3 covers 15 residues. CDR1 and CDR2 (germline): MDHEN, SYDVKM. Written as DNA, the CDR3 is TGTGCCAGCAGTTCCCCGGGACAGACAAACCATGGCTACACCTTC. The encoded protein is CASSSPGQTNHGYTF.

V usage is TRBV7-8 and J usage is TRBJ2-2, with 9 bases that match TRBD1. The V segment lost 2 bases and the J segment 3 bases; nucleotides outside the gene matches: 16. The CDR3 sequence is 20 residues long. Germline V CDR1 and CDR2: SGHVS, FQNEAQ. The CDR3 sequence: CASSLLLPITGGKYTGELFF. The CDR3 DNA follows: TGTGCCAGCAGCTTACTTTTACCGATAACAGGGGGCAAGTACACCGGGGAGCTGTTTTTT. The whole variable domain, remainder taken from reference TRBV7-8 and TRBJ2-2, is GAGVSQSPRYKVAKRGQDVALRCDPISGHVSLFWYQQALGQGPEFLTYFQNEAQLDKSGLPSDRFFAERPEGSVSTLKIQRTQQEDSAVYLCASSLLLPITGGKYTGELFFGEGSRLTVL.

This clone was seen a handful of times. Distinct nucleotide sequences in the sample also encode this CDR3. V and J are TRBV5-8 and TRBJ1-6, with no clear D. Germline CDR1 SGHTS, CDR2 YDEGEE. The CDR3 sequence is 14 residues long. V was trimmed by 0 bases and J by 7 bases, leaving 8 bases between them. The CDR3 spells CASSLARGNSPLHF. CDR3 in DNA: TGTGCCAGCAGCTTGGCCAGAGGGAATTCACCCCTCCACTTT.

This clone was detected only a few times. The V gene is TRBV5-1, the J gene TRBJ2-5, with D hard to call. The length of the CDR3 is 11 residues. Germline CDR1 SGHRS, CDR2 YFSETQ. Deletions cut 1 base from V and 5 bases from J, with 3 bases between. The CDR3: CASSLYETQYF. The CDR3 nucleotides read TGCGCCAGCAGCTTGTATGAGACCCAGTACTTC.

This rearrangement joins TRBV6-6 to TRBJ2-1; 8 nucleotides agree with TRBD2. The germline V gene has CDR1 MNHNY and CDR2 SVGAGI (reference sequence). J lost 3 bases, V lost 5 bases, and 3 bases had no gene match. The CDR3 runs 14 residues. The CDR3 reads CASSPGGGYNEQFF. The CDR3 DNA reads as TGTGCCAGCAGTCCGGGGGGGGGCTACAATGAGCAGTTCTTC.

The rearrangement links TRBV27 to TRBJ2-2, with TRBD1 matching over 11 bases. V lost 5 bases, J lost 7 bases, and 6 bases stayed unmatched. Per germline, CDR1 MNHEY and CDR2 SMNVEV (reference sequence). The CDR3 sequence is 15 residues long. The CDR3: CASSIGTGGIGELFF. Here the CDR3 DNA reads TGTGCCAGCAGTATAGGGACAGGGGGGATCGGGGAGCTGTTTTTT.

The chain employs TRBV7-2 and TRBJ1-3; TRBD1 matches at 9 bases. J was trimmed by 4 bases and V by 4 bases; bases with no gene match: 8. This CDR3 spans 16 amino acids. Germline loops: CDR1 SGHTA, CDR2 FQGNSA. Written as DNA, the CDR3 is TGTGCCAGCAGCTCGAGGCCGGGACAGGGAGGAAACACCATATATTTT. Amino acid sequence: CASSSRPGQGGNTIYF.

The chain combines TRBV29-1 with TRBJ1-4, with 7 bases lining up with TRBD1. The CDR3 consists of 13 residues. The V gene end was trimmed by 6 bases and the J gene end by 4 bases; junction bases not matched to a gene: 5. Germline CDR1 SQVTM, CDR2 ANQGSEA. In DNA, the CDR3 is TGCAGCGTGAGGGGGCGTTTTAATGAAAAACTGTTTTTT. Encoded protein: CSVRGRFNEKLFF.

The chain links TRBV7-2 to TRBJ2-3; TRBD2 matches 9 bases. Unmatched junction bases numbered 8, after V lost 4 bases and J lost 3 bases. Germline V gene data show CDR1 as SGHTA and CDR2 as FQGNSA. This CDR3 has 16 amino acids. The DNA of the CDR3 is TGTGCCAGCAGCTCGCGGGGCGGGGGGGCTACAGATACGCAGTATTTT. It codes for CASSSRGGGATDTQYF.

V gene TRBV7-2 combines with J gene TRBJ2-5; 9 bases fit TRBD2. This CDR3 region has 15 residues. Germline-derived CDR1 and CDR2 are SGHTA and FQGNSA. Losses at the gene ends were 3 bases for V and 3 bases for J; bases not matched to a gene: 5. CDR3 nucleotide sequence: TGTGCCAGCAGCTTGTCTAGCGGGGCGAAAGAGACCCAGTACTTC. Its translation: CASSLSSGAKETQYF.

The rearrangement uses TRBV7-8 and TRBJ2-1; 7 bases line up with TRBD2. The CDR3 totals 11 residues. Germline V gene lookup returns CDR1 SGHVS and CDR2 FQNEAQ. Trimming removed 8 bases from V and 9 bases from J; junction bases left unmatched: 4. The CDR3 bases are TGTGCCAGCCGACAGCGGGGTGAGCAGTTCTTC. Translation gives CASRQRGEQFF. Supplemented by reference TRBV7-8 and TRBJ2-1, the full variable domain reads GAGVSQSPRYKVAKRGQDVALRCDPISGHVSLFWYQQALGQGPEFLTYFQNEAQLDKSGLPSDRFFAERPEGSVSTLKIQRTQQEDSAVYLCASRQRGEQFFGPGTRLTVL.